A single sample gave rise to the 15 T cell receptor beta chains below, sequenced in a study of cytomegalovirus exposure and HLA in healthy donors. PCR used 60 Vbeta primers and 13 Jbeta primers. Sequenced by immunoSEQ multiplex PCR; TCRdb stores in-frame clones only, minus some. The sample lists 65,000 to 75,000 clones, 65% to 70% occurring once. The sequencing sample was made of PBMCs. These receptors all come from a woman in her thirties in good health and CMV-seronegative.

The chain links TRBV7-2 to TRBJ1-1; possible D gene TRBD1, 6 bases. Germline loops: CDR1 SGHTA, CDR2 FQGNSA. There are 13 residues in the CDR3. V lost 6 bases, J lost 3 bases, and 11 bases lay in between. The CDR3 region has the DNA TGTGCCAGCAGTTACGGACAGTACACTGAAGCTTTCTTT. Translated: CASSYGQYTEAFF.

The chain is built from TRBV5-6 and TRBJ2-3; no clear D. This CDR3 has 13 residues. The germline V gene encodes CDR1 SGHDT and CDR2 YYEEEE. V was pared by 4 bases and J by 0 bases, with 6 bases between. The CDR3 loop is CASSPLSTDTQYF. Here the CDR3 DNA reads TGTGCCAGCAGCCCCCTCAGCACAGATACGCAGTATTTT.

Only a few counts were recorded for this clone. The gene calls are TRBV6-4 and TRBJ2-7, with TRBD2 matching 10 bases. The trim removed 6 bases at V and 6 bases at J, leaving 11 bases unmatched. CDR1 and CDR2 from the germline V gene are MRHNA and SNTAGT. The length of the CDR3 is 15 residues. Here the CDR3 DNA reads TGTGCCAGCAGGGGTCAGCGGGGGGGACCTCTCGAGCAGTACTTC. It specifies CASRGQRGGPLEQYF.

The CDR3 reads CASSPLAGTTNEKLFF. The CDR3 DNA reads TGTGCCAGCAGCCCCCTAGCGGGTACAACTAATGAAAAACTGTTTTTT. The J gene is TRBJ1-4, the V gene TRBV7-2; D call uncertain. There are 16 residues in the CDR3. The V gene's germline CDR1 is SGHTA and CDR2 FQGNSA. V was cut by 5 bases and J by 0 bases, with 13 bases left in between. Looking up the rest from reference TRBV7-2 and TRBJ1-4 gives the full variable domain: GAGVSQSPSNKVTEKGKDVELRCDPISGHTALYWYRQSLGQGLEFLIYFQGNSAPDKSGLPSDRFSAERTGGSVSTLTIQRTQQEDSAVYLCASSPLAGTTNEKLFFGSGTQLSVL.

The sample holds a few counts of this clone. The gene calls are TRBV9 and TRBJ2-1; TRBD1 aligns across 12 bases. CDR1 and CDR2 from the germline V gene are SGDLS and YYNGEE. Unmatched junction bases numbered 7, after V lost 4 bases and J lost 8 bases. The CDR3 is 15 amino acids. The CDR3 bases are TGTGCCAGCAGCCCTAGGGGACAGGGGGCTTATGAGCAGTTCTTC. It encodes CASSPRGQGAYEQFF.

There are a few counts of this clone. The chain carries TRBV18 and TRBJ2-5; D might be TRBD2 (6 bases). Looked up from germline, CDR1 is KGHSH and CDR2 is LQKENI. With 2 bases removed from V and 4 bases from J, the gap between germline ends came to 8 bases. The CDR3 covers 13 residues. CDR3 amino acids: CASSPGGRETQYF. CDR3 DNA sequence: TGTGCCAGCTCACCAGGGGGGAGAGAGACCCAGTACTTC. Based on the CDR3 plus reference TRBV18 and TRBJ2-5, the full variable domain is NAGVMQNPRHLVRRRGQEARLRCSPMKGHSHVYWYRQLPEEGLKFMVYLQKENIIDESGMPKERFSAEFPKEGPSILRIQQVVRGDSAAYFCASSPGGRETQYFGPGTRLLVL.

This clone was picked up a small number of times. The gene calls are TRBV9 and TRBJ1-4, with 7 nucleotides matching TRBD1. CDR3 size: 16 residues. Germline trimming cut 4 bases from V and 4 bases from J; bases unmatched to any gene: 10. Looked up from germline, CDR1 is SGDLS and CDR2 is YYNGEE. The CDR3 here is CASSPRQGGYNEKLFF. The CDR3 nucleotides are TGTGCCAGCAGCCCAAGACAGGGAGGCTATAATGAAAAACTGTTTTTT.

The gene calls are TRBV6-1 and TRBJ1-3, with D unclear. CDR3 length equals 12 residues. The germline V gene has CDR1 MNHNS and CDR2 SASEGT. The germline V and J ends were trimmed by 7 bases and 1 base, with 5 bases remaining between them. The CDR3 region has the DNA TGTGCCAGCACAATTTCTGGAAACACCATATATTTT. Protein sequence: CASTISGNTIYF.

The chain recombines TRBV7-9 with TRBJ1-3; the D is unclear. From germline, CDR1 is SEHNR and CDR2 FQNEAQ (reference sequence). This CDR3 comprises 15 residues. Between the trimmed V and J ends, which lost 2 bases and 1 base, there was a span of 9 bases. The chain's CDR3 is CASSLRGSSGNTIYF. The CDR3 nucleotides read TGTGCCAGCAGCTTAAGAGGCAGTTCTGGAAACACCATATATTTT. The variable domain in full, with the rest retrieved from reference TRBV7-9 and TRBJ1-3, is DTGVSQNPRHKITKRGQNVTFRCDPISEHNRLYWYRQTLGQGPEFLTYFQNEAQLEKSRLLSDRFSAERPKGSFSTLEIQRTEQGDSAMYLCASSLRGSSGNTIYFGEGSWLTVV.

The V and J genes are TRBV30 and TRBJ2-1; D is uncertain. CDR3 size: 11 residues. With 0 bases removed from V and 8 bases from J, the gap between germline ends came to 5 bases. From germline, CDR1 is GTSNPN and CDR2 SVGIG (reference sequence). CDR3 protein: CAWSVTDEQFF. CDR3 nucleotides: TGTGCCTGGAGTGTAACTGATGAGCAGTTCTTC. Drawing the rest from reference TRBV30 and TRBJ2-1, the complete variable domain is SQTIHQWPATLVQPVGSPLSLECTVEGTSNPNLYWYRQAAGRGLQLLFYSVGIGQISSEVPQNLSASRPQDRQFILSSKKLLLSDSGFYLCAWSVTDEQFFGPGTRLTVL.

This chain links TRBV5-1 with TRBJ2-7, with 8 positions matching TRBD2. CDR3 length equals 15 residues. The V gene end was trimmed by 3 bases and the J gene end by 1 base; junction bases not matched to a gene: 6. Germline CDR1 reads SGHRS; CDR2 reads YFSETQ. The CDR3, as DNA: TGCGCCAGCAGCTCCAATAGCGGGGTTTCCTACGAGCAGTACTTC. Its protein is CASSSNSGVSYEQYF.

This clone was seen once. V gene TRBV6-1 combines with J gene TRBJ2-7; D may be TRBD1 (6 bases). CDR3 length: 14 amino acids. With 6 bases removed from V and 0 bases from J, the gap between germline ends came to 12 bases. In germline, CDR1 is MNHNS, CDR2 SASEGT. CDR3 loop: CASRNRAYSYEQYF. The CDR3 DNA follows: TGTGCCAGCAGGAACAGGGCTTACTCCTACGAGCAGTACTTC.

The chain links TRBV5-1 to TRBJ2-5; 7 nucleotides align to TRBD1. Germline CDR1 is SGHRS and CDR2 is YFSETQ. This CDR3 contains 15 residues. Losses at the gene ends were 0 bases for V and 1 base for J; bases not matched to a gene: 3. The CDR3, as DNA: TGCGCCAGCAGCTTGGTGGGACAGTTCCAAGAGACCCAGTACTTC. This gives the protein CASSLVGQFQETQYF.

CDR3 loop: CASSPRTGRDNEQFF. The CDR3 DNA is TGTGCCAGCAGCCCTCGGACAGGAAGAGACAATGAGCAGTTCTTC. The chain is built from TRBV7-9 and TRBJ2-1, with TRBD1 matching over 7 bases. This CDR3 has 15 amino acids. The V and J ends lost 5 bases and 5 bases, in that order; junction bases with no gene match: 9. Looked up from germline, CDR1 is SEHNR and CDR2 is FQNEAQ (reference sequence).

The CDR3 sequence: CASSVTGGSSEQYF. The CDR3 DNA sequence: TGTGCCAGTAGTGTGACAGGAGGATCGTCCGAGCAGTACTTC. V and J are TRBV19 and TRBJ2-7, with D possibly matching TRBD1 (6 bases). The CDR3 totals 14 residues. From germline, CDR1 is LNHDA and CDR2 SQIVND (reference sequence). V was shortened by 5 bases and J by 6 bases, with 17 bases between the two germline ends.